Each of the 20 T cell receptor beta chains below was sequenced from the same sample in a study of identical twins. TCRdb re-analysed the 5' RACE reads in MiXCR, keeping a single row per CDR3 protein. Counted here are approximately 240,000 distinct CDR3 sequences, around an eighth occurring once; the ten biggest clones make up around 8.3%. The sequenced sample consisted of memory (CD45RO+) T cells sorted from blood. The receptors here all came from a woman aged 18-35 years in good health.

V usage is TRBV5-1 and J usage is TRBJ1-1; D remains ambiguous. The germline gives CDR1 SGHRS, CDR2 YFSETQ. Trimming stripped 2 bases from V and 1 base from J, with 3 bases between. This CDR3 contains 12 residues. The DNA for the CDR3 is TGCGCCAGCAGCTTCGAGAACACTGAAGCTTTCTTT. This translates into CASSFENTEAFF. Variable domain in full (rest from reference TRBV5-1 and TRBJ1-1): KAGVTQTPRYLIKTRGQQVTLSCSPISGHRSVSWYQQTPGQGLQFLFEYFSETQRNKGNFPGRFSGRQFSNSRSEMNVSTLELGDSALYLCASSFENTEAFFGQGTRLTVV.

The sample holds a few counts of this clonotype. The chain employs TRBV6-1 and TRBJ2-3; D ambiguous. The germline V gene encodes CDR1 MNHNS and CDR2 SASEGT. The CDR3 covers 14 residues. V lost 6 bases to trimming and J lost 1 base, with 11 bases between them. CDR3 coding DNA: TGTGCCAGCAGCCCAACTGGGGGCACAGATACGCAGTATTTT. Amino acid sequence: CASSPTGGTDTQYF.

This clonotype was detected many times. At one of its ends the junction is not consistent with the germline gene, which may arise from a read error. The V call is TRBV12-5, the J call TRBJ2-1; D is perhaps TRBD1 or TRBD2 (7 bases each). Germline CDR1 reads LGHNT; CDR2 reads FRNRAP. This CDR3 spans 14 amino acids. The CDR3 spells CASDLETGRGEQFF. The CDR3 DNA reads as TGTGCTAGTGATTTGGAGACAGGGAGGGGTGAGCAGTTCTTC.

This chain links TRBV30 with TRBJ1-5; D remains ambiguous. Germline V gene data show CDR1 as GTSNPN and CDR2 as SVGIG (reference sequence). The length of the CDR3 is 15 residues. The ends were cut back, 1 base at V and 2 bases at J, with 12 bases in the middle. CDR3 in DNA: TGTGCCTGGAGTGGACATTCCTGGGGCAATCAGCCCCAGCATTTT. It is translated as CAWSGHSWGNQPQHF.

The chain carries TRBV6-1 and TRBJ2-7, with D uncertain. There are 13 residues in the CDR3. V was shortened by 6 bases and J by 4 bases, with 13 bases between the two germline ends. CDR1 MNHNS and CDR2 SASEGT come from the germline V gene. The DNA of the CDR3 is TGTGCCAGCAGGAAGGGCTTTCTGTACGAGCAGTACTTC. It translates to CASRKGFLYEQYF.

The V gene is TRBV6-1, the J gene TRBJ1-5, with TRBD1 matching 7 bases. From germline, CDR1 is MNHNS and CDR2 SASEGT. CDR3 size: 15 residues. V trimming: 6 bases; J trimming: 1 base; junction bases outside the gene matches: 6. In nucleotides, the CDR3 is TGTGCCAGCAGATCAGGGGGAGGAAGCAATCAGCCCCAGCATTTT. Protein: CASRSGGGSNQPQHF.

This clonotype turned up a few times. CDR3 protein: CASSPPGRSGANVLTF. The CDR3 DNA reads as TGTGCCAGCAGTCCCCCTGGGCGCTCTGGGGCCAACGTCCTGACTTTC. The J gene is TRBJ2-6, the V gene TRBV6-1; no clear D. Germline CDR1 MNHNS, CDR2 SASEGT. The CDR3 extends over 16 amino acids. V was cut by 5 bases and J by 0 bases, with 11 bases left in between.

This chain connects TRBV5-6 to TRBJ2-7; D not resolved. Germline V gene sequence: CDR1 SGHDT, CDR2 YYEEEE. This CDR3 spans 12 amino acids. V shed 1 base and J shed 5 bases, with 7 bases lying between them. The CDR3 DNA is TGTGCCAGCAGCTTGCGGCTTCACGAGCAGTACTTC. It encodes CASSLRLHEQYF.

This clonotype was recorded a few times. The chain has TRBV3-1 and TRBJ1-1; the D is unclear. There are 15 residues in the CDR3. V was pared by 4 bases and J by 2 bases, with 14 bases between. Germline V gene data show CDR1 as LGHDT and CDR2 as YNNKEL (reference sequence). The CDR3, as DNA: TGTGCCAGCAGCCGCGCCCGGGCTCCTAACACTGAAGCTTTCTTT. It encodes CASSRARAPNTEAFF.

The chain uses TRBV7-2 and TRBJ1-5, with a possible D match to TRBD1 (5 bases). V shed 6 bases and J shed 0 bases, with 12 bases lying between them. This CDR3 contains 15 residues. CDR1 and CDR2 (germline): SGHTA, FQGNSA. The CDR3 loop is CASSRDRHSNQPQHF. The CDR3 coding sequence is TGTGCCAGCAGTCGCGACAGACATAGCAATCAGCCCCAGCATTTT.

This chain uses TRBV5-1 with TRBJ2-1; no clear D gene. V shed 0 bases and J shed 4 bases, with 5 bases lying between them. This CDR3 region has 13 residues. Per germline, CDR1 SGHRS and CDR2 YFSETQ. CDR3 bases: TGCGCCAGCAGCTTGGGACATTACAATGAGCAGTTCTTC. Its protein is CASSLGHYNEQFF.

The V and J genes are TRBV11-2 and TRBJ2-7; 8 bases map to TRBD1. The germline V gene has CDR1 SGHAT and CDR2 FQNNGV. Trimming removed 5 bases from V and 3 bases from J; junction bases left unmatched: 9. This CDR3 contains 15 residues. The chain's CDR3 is CASSPRGQEVYEQYF. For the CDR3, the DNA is TGTGCCAGCAGCCCCCGGGGACAGGAAGTCTACGAGCAGTACTTC.

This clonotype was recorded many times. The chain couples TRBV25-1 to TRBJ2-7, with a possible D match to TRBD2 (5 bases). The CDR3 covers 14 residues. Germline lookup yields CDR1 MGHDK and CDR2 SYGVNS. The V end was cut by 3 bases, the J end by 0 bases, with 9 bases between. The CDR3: CASSDSGSSYEQYF. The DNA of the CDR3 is TGTGCCAGCAGTGATTCGGGGTCCTCCTACGAGCAGTACTTC.

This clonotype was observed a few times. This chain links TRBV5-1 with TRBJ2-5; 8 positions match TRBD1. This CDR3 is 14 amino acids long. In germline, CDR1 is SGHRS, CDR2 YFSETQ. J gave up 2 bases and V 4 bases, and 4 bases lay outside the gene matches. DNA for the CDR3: TGCGCCAGCAGCCCGCAGGGGGCTCAAGAGACCCAGTACTTC. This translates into CASSPQGAQETQYF.

The CDR3 is CASSTRTGILDEQFF. The CDR3 region has the DNA TGTGCCAGCAGCACCCGGACAGGGATTTTGGATGAGCAGTTCTTC. The J gene is TRBJ2-1, the V gene TRBV7-2; 8 nucleotides align to TRBD1. CDR1 is SGHTA and CDR2 is FQGNSA in the germline V gene. Trimming removed 5 bases from V and 8 bases from J; junction bases left unmatched: 11. The CDR3 length is 15 residues.

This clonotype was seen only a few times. CDR3 in amino acids: CASRLQDYTEAFF. CDR3 DNA sequence: TGTGCCAGCAGGCTTCAGGATTACACTGAAGCTTTCTTT. This chain uses TRBV6-1 with TRBJ1-1; the D is unclear. V was clipped by 6 bases and J by 3 bases, with 11 bases between them. The CDR3 runs 13 residues. Germline values: CDR1 MNHNS, CDR2 SASEGT.

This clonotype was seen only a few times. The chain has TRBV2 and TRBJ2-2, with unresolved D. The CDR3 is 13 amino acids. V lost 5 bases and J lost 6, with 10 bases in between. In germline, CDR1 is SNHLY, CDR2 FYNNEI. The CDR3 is CASSSIGAGELFF. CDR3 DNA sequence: TGTGCCAGCAGTTCTATCGGAGCCGGGGAGCTGTTTTTT.

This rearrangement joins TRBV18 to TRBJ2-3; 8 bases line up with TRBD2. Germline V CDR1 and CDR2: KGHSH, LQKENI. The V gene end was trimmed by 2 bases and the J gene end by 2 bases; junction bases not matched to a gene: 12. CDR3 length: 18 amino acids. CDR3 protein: CASSPSPPGGGNTDTQYF. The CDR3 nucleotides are TGTGCCAGCTCACCAAGCCCCCCCGGCGGGGGGAACACAGATACGCAGTATTTT.

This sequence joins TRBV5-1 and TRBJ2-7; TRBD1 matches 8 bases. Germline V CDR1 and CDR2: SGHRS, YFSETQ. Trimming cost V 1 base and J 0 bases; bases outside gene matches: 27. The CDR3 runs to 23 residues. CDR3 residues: CASSLPDRLPDRGRWDNSYEQYF. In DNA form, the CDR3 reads TGCGCCAGCAGCTTGCCCGATCGCCTGCCAGACAGGGGTCGGTGGGACAACTCCTACGAGCAGTACTTC.

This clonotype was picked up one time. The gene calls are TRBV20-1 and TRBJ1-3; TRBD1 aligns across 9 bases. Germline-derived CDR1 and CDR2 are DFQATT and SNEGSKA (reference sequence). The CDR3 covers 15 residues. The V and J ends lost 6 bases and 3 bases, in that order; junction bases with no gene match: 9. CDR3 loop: CSALPGQGSGNTIYF. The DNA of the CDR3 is TGCAGTGCCCTACCGGGACAGGGCAGTGGAAACACCATATATTTT.